The rows below give T cell receptor beta chains drawn from one sample of a study of lymphopenia after photon versus proton radiotherapy. Profiled with immunoSEQ multiplex PCR; TCRdb holds only in-frame clones, not every one. The table records about 40,000 clones, 70% to 90% of them present only once. Sequencing used peripheral blood, obtained from a patient treated with proton-based radiotherapy. Receptors were obtained from a woman between 65 and 79 years old with pancreatic cancer. Some clones in this sample may be carry-over from other donors' samples. CDR3s include the opening cysteine and the closing phenylalanine or tryptophan. D genes are given only for firm matches. Clone size is given for some rows only: seen once, a few or many times, or a class if the clone is expanded.

clone size	V gene	J gene	D gene	CDR3 protein	CDR3 DNA
-	TRBV5-4	TRBJ2-2	-	CASSLVEGQPNTGELFF	TGTGCCAGCAGCTTGGTGGAGGGACAGCCAAACACCGGGGAGCTGTTTTTT
-	TRBV28	TRBJ2-1	-	CASSLQFKQFF	TGTGCCAGCAGTTTACAGTTTAAGCAGTTCTTC
-	TRBV7-9	TRBJ1-1	-	CASRAGGQNTEAFF	TGTGCCAGCAGGGCCGGGGGACAGAACACTGAAGCTTTCTTT
few	TRBV7-8	TRBJ1-1	-	CASSPRTDEAFF	TGTGCCAGCAGCCCCCGGACAGATGAAGCTTTCTTT
few	TRBV5-6	TRBJ1-5	-	CASSLTAYSNQPQHF	TGTGCCAGCAGCTTGACGGCGTATAGCAATCAGCCCCAGCATTTT
-	TRBV5-1	TRBJ1-1	-	CASSLLGQNTEAFF	TGCGCCAGCAGCTTGTTGGGACAGAACACTGAAGCTTTCTTT
-	TRBV6-1	TRBJ1-5	-	CASSDLGMRLNQPQHF	TGTGCCAGCAGTGACTTGGGCATGAGATTGAATCAGCCCCAGCATTTT
-	TRBV19	TRBJ1-5	TRBD1	CASSIRGGGTGHQPQHF	TGTGCCAGTAGTATAAGGGGGGGCGGGACAGGGCATCAGCCCCAGCATTTT
-	TRBV5-1	TRBJ2-5	TRBD1	CASSPGQGGETQYF	TGCGCCAGCAGCCCCGGACAGGGGGGGGAGACCCAGTACTTC
-	TRBV28	TRBJ2-3	-	CASSRQGTITDTQYF	TGTGCCAGCAGCAGACAGGGGACTATCACAGATACGCAGTATTTT
-	TRBV11-3	TRBJ2-1	-	CASSLLGGSSSYNEQFF	TGTGCCAGCAGCTTATTAGGTGGGTCTAGCTCCTACAATGAGCAGTTCTTC
-	TRBV7-2	TRBJ2-1	-	CASSLGDPRAGEQFF	TGTGCCAGCAGCTTAGGGGACCCCAGGGCCGGTGAGCAGTTCTTC
-	TRBV28	TRBJ1-2	-	CASSLAPAGIYGYTF	TGTGCCAGCAGTTTGGCCCCCGCGGGGATCTATGGCTACACCTTC
-	TRBV7-2	TRBJ2-5	TRBD2	CASSLLPQREIETQYF	TGTGCCAGCAGCTTACTCCCACAGCGGGAGATAGAGACCCAGTACTTC
-	TRBV2	TRBJ1-2	-	CASSFSELNGYTF	TGTGCCAGCAGTTTTTCCGAACTAAATGGCTACACCTTC
-	TRBV11-2	TRBJ2-2	-	CASSPTGRGELFF	TGTGCCAGCAGCCCCACAGGGCGGGGGGAGCTGTTTTTT
-	TRBV4-1	TRBJ2-1	-	CASSQVGDSGNEQFF	TGCGCCAGCAGCCAAGTAGGGGACTCGGGGAATGAGCAGTTCTTC
-	TRBV11-2	TRBJ1-6	TRBD1	CASSIILGQANSPLHF	TGTGCCAGCAGCATCATACTGGGACAGGCGAATTCACCCCTCCACTTT
-	TRBV7-3	TRBJ1-5	-	CASSLEGDSNQPQHF	TGTGCCAGCAGCTTAGAAGGGGATAGCAATCAGCCCCAGCATTTT
-	TRBV30	TRBJ1-1	TRBD1	CAYRQGVNTEAFF	TGTGCCTACCGACAGGGTGTGAACACTGAAGCTTTCTTT
-	TRBV27	TRBJ2-3	TRBD1	CASWGQGSFPITDTQYF	TGTGCCAGCTGGGGACAGGGAAGTTTTCCTATCACAGATACGCAGTATTTT
-	TRBV15	TRBJ2-3	TRBD1	CATSRVQGFTDTQYF	TGTGCCACCAGCAGAGTACAGGGGTTCACAGATACGCAGTATTTT
-	TRBV27	TRBJ2-5	-	CASSFVGETQYF	TGTGCCAGCAGTTTTGTAGGAGAGACCCAGTACTTC
-	TRBV19	TRBJ2-1	TRBD2	CASSIVPSGSYNEQFF	TGTGCCAGTAGTATAGTACCTAGCGGATCCTACAATGAGCAGTTCTTC
-	TRBV7-3	TRBJ2-3	-	CASSLTSSTDTQYF	TGTGCCAGCAGCTTAACATCTAGTACAGATACGCAGTATTTT
-	TRBV6-5	TRBJ2-7	-	CASSYSLAGTYEQYF	TGTGCCAGCAGTTACTCGTTGGCAGGTACCTACGAGCAGTACTTC
-	TRBV27	TRBJ2-3	-	CASSLTGPQGRLDTDTQYF	TGTGCCAGCAGTTTAACAGGGCCTCAGGGTCGGCTGGACACAGATACGCAGTATTTT
-	TRBV7-2	TRBJ2-1	TRBD2	CASSVVRTSGGEQFF	TGTGCCAGCAGCGTGGTCAGGACTAGCGGGGGGGAGCAGTTCTTC
once	TRBV7-2	TRBJ1-1	TRBD1	CASSSQTGMNTEAFF	TGTGCCAGCAGCTCCCAGACAGGGATGAACACTGAAGCTTTCTTT
-	TRBV27	TRBJ1-2	TRBD1	CASSWDRSSGGYTF	TGTGCCAGCAGTTGGGACAGGAGTTCGGGTGGCTACACCTTC
-	TRBV9	TRBJ1-4	-	CASSNPGAGVEKLFF	TGTGCCAGCAGCAACCCTGGGGCAGGGGTTGAAAAACTGTTTTTT
-	TRBV18	TRBJ2-1	-	CASSPQGGGLDEQFF	TGTGCCAGCTCACCACAGGGTGGAGGGTTAGATGAGCAGTTCTTC
-	TRBV2	TRBJ2-3	-	CASSDSGFSTDTQYF	TGTGCCAGCAGTGACTCGGGGTTTAGCACAGATACGCAGTATTTT
-	TRBV7-6	TRBJ2-7	TRBD2	CASSLPGLAGDEQYF	TGTGCCAGCAGCTTACCGGGACTAGCGGGAGACGAGCAGTACTTC
-	TRBV2	TRBJ1-2	TRBD1	CASRVGQVHSGYTF	TGTGCCAGCAGGGTTGGACAGGTCCATAGTGGCTACACCTTC
few	TRBV2	TRBJ2-5	-	CASSDLTIQETQYF	TGTGCCAGCAGTGATTTGACTATCCAAGAGACCCAGTACTTC
-	TRBV5-4	TRBJ2-7	TRBD2	CASSLGGTTSYEQYF	TGTGCCAGCAGCTTGGGAGGGACTACGTCCTACGAGCAGTACTTC
-	TRBV11-2	TRBJ1-1	-	CASSFGVDTEAFF	TGTGCCAGCAGCTTCGGTGTGGACACTGAAGCTTTCTTT
-	TRBV2	TRBJ2-7	TRBD2	CASRPSGAYEQYF	TGTGCCAGCAGGCCTAGCGGAGCCTACGAGCAGTACTTC
-	TRBV5-8	TRBJ1-5	TRBD1	CASSLGGQANNQPQHF	TGTGCCAGCAGCCTGGGGGGACAGGCGAACAATCAGCCCCAGCATTTT
-	TRBV30	TRBJ2-7	-	CAWNLGPYEQYF	TGTGCCTGGAACCTCGGACCTTACGAGCAGTACTTC
-	TRBV7-2	TRBJ2-5	-	CASSLVWETQYF	TGTGCCAGCAGCTTAGTCTGGGAGACCCAGTACTTC
-	TRBV5-1	TRBJ2-1	TRBD2	CASSLMTSVSEQFF	TGCGCCAGCAGCTTGATGACTAGCGTCTCAGAGCAGTTCTTC
-	TRBV28	TRBJ1-2	TRBD1	CASSGTGQVYGYTF	TGTGCCAGCAGTGGGACCGGACAGGTCTATGGCTACACCTTC
-	TRBV2	TRBJ2-5	-	CASSDWGIQETQYF	TGTGCCAGCAGTGATTGGGGAATCCAAGAGACCCAGTACTTC
-	TRBV6-1	TRBJ2-7	TRBD2	CASSEIGGRSYEQYF	TGTGCCAGCAGTGAAATTGGCGGGAGATCCTACGAGCAGTACTTC
-	TRBV28	TRBJ2-5	-	CASSSTREVQVGTQYF	TGTGCCAGCAGCTCCACCAGGGAGGTCCAAGTGGGGACCCAGTACTTC
once	TRBV7-2	TRBJ2-2	-	CASSLFTRGAGELFF	TGTGCCAGCAGCTTATTTACTCGAGGGGCCGGGGAGCTGTTTTTT
-	TRBV28	TRBJ1-4	-	CASSFQGTGEKLFF	TGTGCCAGCAGTTTCCAGGGGACTGGGGAAAAACTGTTTTTT
-	TRBV20-1	TRBJ2-1	-	CSAAYTNEQFF	TGCAGTGCCGCATATACGAATGAGCAGTTCTTC
-	TRBV4-1	TRBJ1-2	-	CASSQDENSAYGYTF	TGCGCCAGCAGCCAAGATGAAAATTCAGCCTATGGCTACACCTTC
-	TRBV6-6	TRBJ1-2	-	CASSTPGGGYGYTF	TGTGCCAGCAGTACCCCCGGCGGAGGATATGGCTACACCTTC
once	TRBV6-1	TRBJ1-4	-	CASSEGSTVFDEKLFF	TGTGCCAGCAGTGAAGGTAGCACAGTCTTCGATGAAAAACTGTTTTTT
-	TRBV2	TRBJ2-1	-	CASTRDNYNEQFF	TGTGCCAGCACCCGGGACAACTACAATGAGCAGTTCTTC
-	TRBV2	TRBJ2-5	-	CASSPTGETQYF	TGTGCCAGCAGTCCTACGGGGGAGACCCAGTACTTC